The clone carrying this T cell receptor beta chain occurred a few times. Semi-nested PCR with Nested Universal Primer A followed constant-region reverse priming of full-length variable regions. TCRdb used MiXCR to reprocess the 5' RACE reads, holding one entry per CDR3 protein. The data show tens of thousands of distinct CDR3 sequences, less than 30% seen once. Looked up from germline, CDR1 is SGHTA and CDR2 is FQGNSA. This CDR3 comprises 13 residues. Trimming took off 2 bases at V and 7 bases at J, with 9 bases between the two ends. Tregs were sorted as CD4+CD25+CD127-/low cells. The sample consisted of tumor-infiltrating Tregs sorted from the breast tumor. The receptor's source is a female donor with breast cancer. The chain carries TRBV7-2 and TRBJ2-1; D not certain. The DNA for the CDR3 is TGTGCCAGCAGCTTATTTTGGCAAAATGAGCAGTTCTTC. As protein: CASSLFWQNEQFF.